The rows below give T cell receptor beta chains drawn from one sample of a study of T-cell memory formation after mild COVID-19. MiXCR, applied by TCRdb to the 5' RACE reads, yields one record per CDR3 protein. The sample has some 310,000 distinct CDR3 sequences, 20% to 25% seen once. Input material: PBMCs or a T cell subset sorted from them (not recorded which). The receptors shown here come from a man aged 18 to 30 who had mild COVID-19 (a few samples of this study predate the infection). Cell type and time point are not known. The CDR3 runs from the conserved cysteine through the conserved F or W. The D gene is left open where the match is weak. Where a row states a size, it is once, few, many or the class of an expanded clone; other rows omit it.

D,size,J,V,DNA,CDR3
TRBD1,NA,TRBJ1-6,TRBV6-5,TGTGCCAGCAGTTACTTGGTCACGGCTGGGACAGGAAATTCACCCCTCCACTTT,CASSYLVTAGTGNSPLHF
NA,NA,TRBJ2-3,TRBV20-1,TGCAGTGCTAGAGATGGCGCAGATACGCAGTATTTT,CSARDGADTQYF
NA,NA,TRBJ2-2,TRBV2,TGTGCCAGCAGTCCCGATAGCAGAAGTTTCGGCACCGGGGAGCTGTTTTTT,CASSPDSRSFGTGELFF
TRBD2,few,TRBJ2-7,TRBV4-2,TGTGCCAGCAGCCAAGAGGGGGGGTCGTACGAGCAGTACTTC,CASSQEGGSYEQYF
NA,few,TRBJ1-2,TRBV12-3/TRBV12-4,TGTGCCAGCAGTCTTTTTCTCCAGATTAACTATGGCTACACCTTC,CASSLFLQINYGYTF
TRBD1,NA,TRBJ2-2,TRBV7-9,TGTGCCAGCAGCCCCCGGACAGGGGGCGACACCGGGGAGCTGTTTTTT,CASSPRTGGDTGELFF
NA,few,TRBJ1-5,TRBV6-2/TRBV6-3,TGTGCCAGCAGTTACGAGGGGTTGAACAATCAGCCCCAGCATTTT,CASSYEGLNNQPQHF
TRBD2,few,TRBJ2-1,TRBV4-1,TGCGCCAGCAGCCAGGGGACTAGCACTTTCTACAATGAGCAGTTCTTC,CASSQGTSTFYNEQFF
NA,NA,TRBJ2-3,TRBV25-1,TGTGCCAGCAGTGACCCCGAAGGGGCCAGCACAGATACGCAGTATTTT,CASSDPEGASTDTQYF
NA,few,TRBJ2-3,TRBV20-1,TGCAGTGCTAGCTCCGCCGGGGTGTGGGCAGATACGCAGTATTTT,CSASSAGVWADTQYF
NA,NA,TRBJ2-3,TRBV7-9,TGTGCCAGCAGCTCCAGCGCTGGCACAGATACGCAGTATTTT,CASSSSAGTDTQYF
NA,NA,TRBJ2-1,TRBV5-1,TGCGCCAGCAGCTTGGTAGGGATACCTCCCAATGAGCAGTTCTTC,CASSLVGIPPNEQFF
NA,NA,TRBJ1-3,TRBV4-3,TGCGCCAGCAGCCAAGATCTGGGCCAGGCTTTAGTCGGAAACACCATATATTTT,CASSQDLGQALVGNTIYF
TRBD1,NA,TRBJ2-7,TRBV5-1,TGCGCCAGCAGATTAGACAGGGTGGATTACGAGCAGTACTTC,CASRLDRVDYEQYF
NA,few,TRBJ2-3,TRBV3-1,TGTGCCAGCAGCCAATTGGAAGCAGATACGCAGTATTTT,CASSQLEADTQYF
NA,NA,TRBJ2-1,TRBV6-5,TGTGCCGCCAAGCCCGATCTCAACTACAATGAGCAGTTCTTC,CAAKPDLNYNEQFF
TRBD1,NA,TRBJ1-6,TRBV4-3,TGCGCCAGCAGCCAGAGACAGGGGGCTGACTATAATTCACCCCTCCACTTT,CASSQRQGADYNSPLHF
TRBD1,NA,TRBJ1-3,TRBV7-9,TGTGCCAGCAGCTTGTTGACAGGGCGCGGAAACACCATATATTTT,CASSLLTGRGNTIYF
NA,NA,TRBJ2-3,TRBV20-1,TGCAGTGCCCCGCAGGGGGGGCCAGATACGCAGTATTTT,CSAPQGGPDTQYF
TRBD2,few,TRBJ2-1,TRBV12-3/TRBV12-4,TGTGCCAGCGGGCTAGCGGGGGGGTCCAATGAGCAGTTCTTC,CASGLAGGSNEQFF
TRBD2,NA,TRBJ2-3,TRBV7-2,TGTGCCAGCAGCTTAGGGGGCGGGGGATTTTTACCCGCAGATACGCAGTATTTT,CASSLGGGGFLPADTQYF
NA,few,TRBJ1-2,TRBV6-2/TRBV6-3,TGTGCCAGCAGGACTAACCCCGGGAGCTATGGCTACACCTTC,CASRTNPGSYGYTF
TRBD1,many,TRBJ2-7,TRBV7-9,TGTGCCAGCAAACAACAGGGGGGCTCCTACGAGCAGTACTTC,CASKQQGGSYEQYF
NA,few,TRBJ2-5,TRBV9,TGTGCCAGCAGCCTTGATATCGGGACCCAGTACTTC,CASSLDIGTQYF
TRBD2,NA,TRBJ2-2,TRBV7-8,TGTGCCAGCGGGCCTAGCGGGGGGTTCGTCGGGGAGCTGTTTTTT,CASGPSGGFVGELFF
NA,few,TRBJ2-7,TRBV5-1,TGCGCCAGCAGCCGAGGGACGGTCTCCTACGAGCAGTACTTC,CASSRGTVSYEQYF
NA,few,TRBJ1-5,TRBV6-9,TGTGCCAGCAGTTCAAGGGGCATGGACAGAATAACCCAGCATTTT,CASSSRGMDRITQHF